These T cell receptor beta chains were read from a single sample in a study of blood T cell repertoires in COVID-19. The assay was immunoSEQ multiplex PCR, and TCRdb's table has in-frame clones only and misses some. Of approximately 220,000 clones listed, approximately 84% were seen once; the top ten hold about 2.4%. Sequenced material: peripheral blood. These receptors were taken from a woman aged 60-70 years with acute or convalescent COVID-19. Both conserved end residues are part of each CDR3. D genes are given only for firm matches. Size values are once, few and many counts, or a class for expanded clones, and some rows have none.

V	size	length	J	D	CDR3	DNA
TRBV27	-	17	TRBJ1-5	-	CASSPTLLGSGSQPQHF	TGTGCCAGCAGTCCGACCCTGCTAGGTTCGGGAAGTCAGCCCCAGCATTTT
TRBV4-3	-	14	TRBJ2-2	-	CASSWGENTGELFF	TGCGCCAGCAGCTGGGGGGAGAACACCGGGGAGCTGTTTTTT
TRBV6-2/TRBV6-3	-	15	TRBJ2-1	TRBD2	CASRPLAGGWNEQFF	TGTGCCAGCAGACCTTTAGCGGGGGGGTGGAATGAGCAGTTCTTC
TRBV5-1	-	16	TRBJ2-2	TRBD1	CASSSTGTGNTGELFF	TGCGCCAGCAGCTCGACCGGGACAGGGAACACCGGGGAGCTGTTTTTT
TRBV4-2	-	16	TRBJ2-3	TRBD2	CASSPIAGGVTDTQYF	TGTGCCAGCAGCCCAATAGCGGGGGGAGTGACAGATACGCAGTATTTT
TRBV15	once	15	TRBJ1-2	TRBD1	CATSRDGRTGDGYTF	TGTGCCACCAGCAGAGATGGAAGGACAGGGGATGGCTACACCTTC
TRBV5-8	-	16	TRBJ2-3	TRBD1	CASSRRQGLNTDTQYF	TGTGCCAGCAGCCGTCGACAGGGGTTAAACACAGATACGCAGTATTTT
TRBV18	-	14	TRBJ1-6	TRBD1	CASSLGTDNSPLHF	TGTGCCAGCTCACTTGGGACAGATAATTCACCCCTCCACTTT
TRBV6-5	-	13	TRBJ1-2	TRBD1	CASSTGTGYGYTF	TGTGCCAGCAGTACCGGGACAGGGTATGGCTACACCTTC
TRBV6-5	-	15	TRBJ1-5	TRBD1	CATWDRATLQQPQHF	TGTGCCACCTGGGACAGGGCAACCCTTCAGCAGCCCCAGCATTTT
TRBV9	-	15	TRBJ2-1	-	CASSALASSYNEQFF	TGTGCCAGCAGCGCCCTAGCGAGCTCCTACAATGAGCAGTTCTTC
TRBV28	once	15	TRBJ1-2	TRBD1	CASKQGAPGSYGYTF	TGTGCCAGCAAACAGGGGGCGCCGGGTTCCTATGGCTACACCTTC
TRBV19	-	15	TRBJ1-4	-	CASSMTDTTNEKLFF	TGTGCCAGTAGTATGACAGACACAACTAATGAAAAACTGTTTTTT
TRBV7-3	few	14	TRBJ1-1	TRBD1	CASSATGGYTEAFF	TGTGCCAGCAGCGCCACAGGGGGCTACACTGAAGCTTTCTTT
TRBV5-1	-	12	TRBJ1-1	-	CASRNTNTEAFF	TGCGCCAGCCGAAACACGAACACTGAAGCTTTCTTT
TRBV7-9	-	19	TRBJ1-2	TRBD1	CASSRMSSNPGTGRYGYTF	TGTGCCAGCAGCCGAATGAGTAGCAACCCCGGGACAGGGCGCTATGGCTACACCTTC
TRBV12-3/TRBV12-4	-	13	TRBJ1-6	TRBD1	CASSRQGDSPLHF	TGTGCCAGCAGTCGACAGGGGGATTCACCCCTCCACTTT
TRBV9	-	13	TRBJ2-3	-	CASRETGTDTQYF	TGTGCCAGCAGAGAAACTGGCACAGATACGCAGTATTTT
TRBV2	-	13	TRBJ1-1	TRBD1	CASSLGQGTEAFF	TGTGCCAGCAGTCTCGGACAGGGCACTGAAGCTTTCTTT
TRBV19	-	14	TRBJ1-1	TRBD1	CASSIFPGGPEAFF	TGTGCCAGTAGTATTTTCCCAGGGGGGCCTGAAGCTTTCTTT
TRBV28	-	14	TRBJ1-5	TRBD1	CASSYQGGGQPQHF	TGTGCCAGCAGCTACCAGGGGGGTGGTCAGCCCCAGCATTTT
TRBV6-2/TRBV6-3	once	16	TRBJ2-5	-	CASSYHKPRGQETQYF	TGTGCCAGCAGTTATCACAAACCTAGGGGTCAAGAGACCCAGTACTTC